What follows are 7 T cell receptor beta chains derived from one specimen sequenced in a study of PD-L1 blockade in urothelial cancer. The protocol was immunoSEQ multiplex PCR, while the TCRdb copy is restricted to in-frame clones and leaves out a portion. The table includes under 50,000 clones, roughly 90% detected once. The starting material was PBMCs, obtained around atezolizumab (anti-PD-L1) treatment. The receptors originated from a man aged 70 or older with urothelial cancer.

About this clone itself: No DNA is shown, since the ends of the CDR3 on it are uncertain; the CDR3 is the one TCRdb lists. The rearrangement joins TRBV28 to TRBJ2-7; TRBD1, the table's D call, was not compared with the DNA. The CDR3 spans 12 residues, counting both ends. The germline gives CDR1 MDHEN, CDR2 SYDVKM. The chain's CDR3 is CASSTSQVEQYF.

The chain couples TRBV5-1 to TRBJ2-6; D gene ambiguous. V lost 1 base, J lost 4 bases, and 9 bases lay in between. CDR1 and CDR2 from the germline V gene are SGHRS and YFSETQ. The CDR3 is 15 amino acids. CDR3 nucleotide sequence: TGCGCCAGCAGCTTGACACCCCCCGGGGCCAACGTCCTGACTTTC. As protein: CASSLTPPGANVLTF.

The chain combines TRBV5-5 with TRBJ2-7; TRBD2 matches 10 bases. Germline V gene data show CDR1 as SGHKS and CDR2 as YYEKEE (reference sequence). The CDR3 totals 16 residues. Germline trimming cut 3 bases from V and 5 bases from J; bases unmatched to any gene: 11. The CDR3 DNA reads TGTGCCAGCAGCTCTAGGGCTAGCGGGAGTCTCGACGAGCAGTACTTC. Protein sequence: CASSSRASGSLDEQYF.

The rearrangement joins TRBV6-5 to TRBJ1-5; TRBD1 is a possible D gene (5 bases). V was shortened by 4 bases and J by 2 bases, with 6 bases between the two germline ends. Germline V lookup: CDR1 MNHEY, CDR2 SVGAGI. The CDR3 length is 13 residues. The DNA of the CDR3 is TGTGCCAGCAGTTGGGGGGGCAATCAGCCCCAGCATTTT. Protein product: CASSWGGNQPQHF.

CDR3 coding DNA: TGTGCCAGTAGTCGCCAGGGGGCGGGTGAAAAACTGTTTTTT. This encodes CASSRQGAGEKLFF. This chain joins TRBV19 and TRBJ1-4; TRBD1 aligns across 8 bases. The CDR3 runs to 14 residues. The trim removed 5 bases at V and 7 bases at J, leaving 6 bases unmatched. Germline assignment: CDR1 LNHDA and CDR2 SQIVND (reference sequence).

This sequence joins TRBV2 and TRBJ1-5; TRBD1 matches at 8 bases. The CDR3 is 15 amino acids. The germline gives CDR1 SNHLY, CDR2 FYNNEI. The J segment lost 2 bases and the V segment lost 2 bases, leaving 2 bases of the junction unmatched. The CDR3 nucleotides are TGTGCCAGCAGTGAACAGGGGGCGGGCAATCAGCCCCAGCATTTT. Its translation is CASSEQGAGNQPQHF.

The chain has TRBV9 and TRBJ2-3, with D maybe TRBD1 (5 bases). V was clipped by 9 bases and J by 4 bases, with 18 bases between them. Germline CDR1 and CDR2: SGDLS and YYNGEE. The CDR3 spans 14 residues. Here the CDR3 reads CATSPGPRPDTQYF. CDR3 DNA sequence: TGTGCCACCTCGCCAGGGCCTCGTCCAGATACGCAGTATTTT.